This TCR beta chain originates from a study of blood T cell repertoires in COVID-19. Unmatched junction bases numbered 5, after V lost 3 bases and J lost 8 bases. Germline assignment: CDR1 SGHRS and CDR2 YFSETQ. The CDR3 is 14 amino acids. Produced via immunoSEQ multiplex PCR; TCRdb's table is partial and in-frame only. The sample has fewer than 140,000 clones; roughly 80% are singletons. Sequencing was done on a sample of peripheral blood. The sequence was collected from a woman aged 55 to 70 with acute or convalescent COVID-19. The J gene is TRBJ1-6, the V gene TRBV5-1; 7 bases agree with TRBD1. CDR3 sequence: CASSSTGSYSPLHF. CDR3 nucleotides: TGCGCCAGCAGCTCGACAGGGTCATATTCACCCCTCCACTTT.